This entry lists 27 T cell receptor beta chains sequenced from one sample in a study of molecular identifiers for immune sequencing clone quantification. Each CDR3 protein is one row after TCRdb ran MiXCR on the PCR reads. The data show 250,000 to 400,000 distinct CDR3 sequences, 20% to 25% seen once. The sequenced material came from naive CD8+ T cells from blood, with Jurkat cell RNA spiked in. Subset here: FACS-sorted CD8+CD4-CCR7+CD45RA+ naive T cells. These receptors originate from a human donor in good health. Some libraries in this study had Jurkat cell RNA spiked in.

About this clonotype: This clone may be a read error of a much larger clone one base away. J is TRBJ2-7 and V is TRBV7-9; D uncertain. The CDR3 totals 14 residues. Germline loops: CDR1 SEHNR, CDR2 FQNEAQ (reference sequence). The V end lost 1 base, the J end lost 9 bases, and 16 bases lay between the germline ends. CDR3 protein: CASSLDTPTHGQYF. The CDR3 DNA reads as TGTGCCAGCAGCTTAGATACACCTACCCACGGGCAGTACTTC.

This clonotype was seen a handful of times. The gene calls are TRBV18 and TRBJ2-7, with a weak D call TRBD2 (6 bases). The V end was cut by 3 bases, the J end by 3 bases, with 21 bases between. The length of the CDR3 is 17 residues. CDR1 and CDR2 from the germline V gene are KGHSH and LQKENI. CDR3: CASSPGGPATLGYEQYF. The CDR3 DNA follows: TGTGCCAGCTCACCGGGGGGACCGGCAACCCTCGGCTACGAGCAGTACTTC. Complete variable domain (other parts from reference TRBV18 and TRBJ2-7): NAGVMQNPRHLVRRRGQEARLRCSPMKGHSHVYWYRQLPEEGLKFMVYLQKENIIDESGMPKERFSAEFPKEGPSILRIQQVVRGDSAAYFCASSPGGPATLGYEQYFGPGTRLTVT.

The CDR3 DNA sequence: TGTGCCAGCAGCCAAAGTTCAGTCGGGGACGGGGAGCTGTTTTTT. Protein: CASSQSSVGDGELFF. The chain combines TRBV3-1 with TRBJ2-2, with D possibly being TRBD2 (5 bases). The CDR3 runs 15 residues. Trimming took 2 bases from V and 7 from J, leaving 14 bases between them. Germline CDR1 and CDR2: LGHDT and YNNKEL (reference sequence).

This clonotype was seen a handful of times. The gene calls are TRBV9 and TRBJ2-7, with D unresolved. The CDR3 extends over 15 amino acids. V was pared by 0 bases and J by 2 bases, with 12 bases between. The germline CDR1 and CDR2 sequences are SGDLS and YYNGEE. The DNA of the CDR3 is TGTGCCAGCAGCGTAGCGGCCCTCGGAACCTACGAGCAGTACTTC. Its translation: CASSVAALGTYEQYF.

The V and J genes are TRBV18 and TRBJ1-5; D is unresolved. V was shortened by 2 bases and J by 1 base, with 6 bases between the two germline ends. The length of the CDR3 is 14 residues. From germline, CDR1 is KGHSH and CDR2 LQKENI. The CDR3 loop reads CASSPYRSNQPQHF. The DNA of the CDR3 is TGTGCCAGCTCACCATATAGGAGCAATCAGCCCCAGCATTTT.

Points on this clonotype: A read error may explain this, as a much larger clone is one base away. The DNA for the CDR3 is TGTGCCAGCAGTTACTTTAGCGGGAGTTGCAATGAGCAGTTCTTC. Residues: CASSYFSGSCNEQFF. The rearrangement links TRBV6-6 to TRBJ2-1; 9 positions match TRBD2. CDR1 and CDR2 (germline): MNHNY, SVGAGI (reference sequence). V was pared by 1 base and J by 6 bases, with 4 bases of the junction left unmatched. The CDR3 is made up of 15 amino acids.

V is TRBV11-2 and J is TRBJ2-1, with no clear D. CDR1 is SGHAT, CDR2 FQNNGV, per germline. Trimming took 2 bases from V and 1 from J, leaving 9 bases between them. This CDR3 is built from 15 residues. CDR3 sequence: CASSLFGKSYNEQFF. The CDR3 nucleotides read TGTGCCAGCAGCTTATTTGGGAAATCCTACAATGAGCAGTTCTTC. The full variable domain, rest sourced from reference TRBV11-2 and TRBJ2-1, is EAGVAQSPRYKIIEKRQSVAFWCNPISGHATLYWYQQILGQGPKLLIQFQNNGVVDDSQLPKDRFSAERLKGVDSTLKIQPAKLEDSAVYLCASSLFGKSYNEQFFGPGTRLTVL.

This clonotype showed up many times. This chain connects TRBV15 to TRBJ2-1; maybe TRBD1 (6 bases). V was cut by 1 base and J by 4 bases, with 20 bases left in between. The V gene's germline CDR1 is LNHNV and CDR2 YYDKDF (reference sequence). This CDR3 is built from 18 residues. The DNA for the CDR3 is TGTGCCACCAGCAGAGTAGGGACACTGGGCCCGGGGTACAATGAGCAGTTCTTC. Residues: CATSRVGTLGPGYNEQFF.

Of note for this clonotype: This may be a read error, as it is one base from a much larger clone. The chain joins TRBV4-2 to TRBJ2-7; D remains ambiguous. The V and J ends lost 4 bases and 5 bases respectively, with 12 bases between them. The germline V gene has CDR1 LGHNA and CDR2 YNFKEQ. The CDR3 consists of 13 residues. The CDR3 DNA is TGTGCCAGCAGCCCCCTTTGCGAAGACGAGCAGTACTTC. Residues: CASSPLCEDEQYF.

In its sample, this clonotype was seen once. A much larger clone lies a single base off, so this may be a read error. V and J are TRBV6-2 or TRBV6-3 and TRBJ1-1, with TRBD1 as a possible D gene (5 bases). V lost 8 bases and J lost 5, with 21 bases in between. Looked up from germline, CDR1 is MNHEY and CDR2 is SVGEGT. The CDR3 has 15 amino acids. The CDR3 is CASGPTQGFRTEAFF. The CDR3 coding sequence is TGTGCCAGCGGTCCCACTCAGGGTTTTCGGACTGAAGCTTTCTTT.

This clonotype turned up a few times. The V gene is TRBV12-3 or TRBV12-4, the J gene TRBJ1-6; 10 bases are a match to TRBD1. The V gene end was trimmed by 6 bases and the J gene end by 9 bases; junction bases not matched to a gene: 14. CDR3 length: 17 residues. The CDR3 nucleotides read TGTGCCAGCAGCCCCGACAGGGGGCTAAGTTACTCTTCACCCCTCCACTTT. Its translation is CASSPDRGLSYSSPLHF.

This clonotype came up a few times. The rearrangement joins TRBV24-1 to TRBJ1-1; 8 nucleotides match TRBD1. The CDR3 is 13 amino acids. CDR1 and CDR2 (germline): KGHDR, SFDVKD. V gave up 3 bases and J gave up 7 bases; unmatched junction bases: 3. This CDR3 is CATSDQGALEAFF. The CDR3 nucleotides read TGTGCCACCAGTGATCAGGGGGCACTTGAAGCTTTCTTT.

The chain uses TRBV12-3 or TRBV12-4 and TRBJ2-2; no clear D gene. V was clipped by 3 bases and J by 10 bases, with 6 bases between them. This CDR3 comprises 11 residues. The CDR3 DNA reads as TGTGCCAGCAGTTTTATCACGGAGCTGTTTTTT. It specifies CASSFITELFF.

Written as DNA, the CDR3 is TGCGCCAGCAGCACAGTCGACAGGGCAGGGGAGCAGTACTTC. Amino acids: CASSTVDRAGEQYF. This sequence joins TRBV5-1 and TRBJ2-7; TRBD1 agrees at 7 bases. From germline, CDR1 is SGHRS and CDR2 YFSETQ. The CDR3 is 14 amino acids. The V gene end was trimmed by 4 bases and the J gene end by 7 bases; junction bases not matched to a gene: 11.

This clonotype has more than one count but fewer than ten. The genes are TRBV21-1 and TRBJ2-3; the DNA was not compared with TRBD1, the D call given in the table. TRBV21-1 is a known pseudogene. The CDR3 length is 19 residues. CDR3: CASSKPRGGLPEHTDTQYF. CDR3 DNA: TGTGCCAGCAGCAAACCCCGGGGAGGCCTACCTGAACACACAGATACGCAGTATTTT.

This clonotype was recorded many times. CDR3 sequence reads: CASSLGVATGEKLFF. CDR3 sequence (DNA): TGTGCCAGCAGCTTAGGGGTAGCGACAGGTGAAAAACTGTTTTTT. The V and J genes are TRBV7-2 and TRBJ1-4; tentative D call: TRBD1 (6 bases). The germline V gene encodes CDR1 SGHTA and CDR2 FQGNSA. The CDR3 runs 15 residues. V lost 1 base and J 7 bases, leaving 13 bases between the germline ends.

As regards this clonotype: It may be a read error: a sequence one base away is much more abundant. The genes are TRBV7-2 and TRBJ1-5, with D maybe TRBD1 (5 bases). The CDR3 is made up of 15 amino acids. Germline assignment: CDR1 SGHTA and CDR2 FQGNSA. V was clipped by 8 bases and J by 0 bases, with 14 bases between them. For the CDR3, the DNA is TGTGCCAGCGGCCCTGGGGGGTTTAGCAATCAGCCCCAGCATTTT. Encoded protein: CASGPGGFSNQPQHF.

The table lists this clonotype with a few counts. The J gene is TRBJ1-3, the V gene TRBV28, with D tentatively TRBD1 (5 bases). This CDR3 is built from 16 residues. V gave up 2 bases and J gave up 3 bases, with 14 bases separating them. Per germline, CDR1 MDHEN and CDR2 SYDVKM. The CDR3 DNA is TGTGCCAGCAGTTTACAGCACAGGTTTTATGGAAACACCATATATTTT. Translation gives CASSLQHRFYGNTIYF.

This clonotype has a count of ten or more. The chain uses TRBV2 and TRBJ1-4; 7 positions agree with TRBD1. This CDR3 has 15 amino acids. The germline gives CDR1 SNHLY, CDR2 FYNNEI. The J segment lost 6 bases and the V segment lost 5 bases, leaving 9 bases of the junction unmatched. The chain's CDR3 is CASSPDRVYDEKLFF. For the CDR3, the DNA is TGTGCCAGCAGTCCTGACAGGGTCTATGATGAAAAACTGTTTTTT.

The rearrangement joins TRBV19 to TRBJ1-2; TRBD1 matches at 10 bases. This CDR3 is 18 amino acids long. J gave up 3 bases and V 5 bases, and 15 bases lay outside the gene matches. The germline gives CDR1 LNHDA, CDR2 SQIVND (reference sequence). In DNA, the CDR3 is TGTGCCAGTAGTCTCGCTTTTGCTCTCGGGACAGGGGACTATGGCTACACCTTC. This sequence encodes CASSLAFALGTGDYGYTF. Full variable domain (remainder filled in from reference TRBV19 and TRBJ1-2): DGGITQSPKYLFRKEGQNVTLSCEQNLNHDAMYWYRQDPGQGLRLIYYSQIVNDFQKGDIAEGYSVSREKKESFPLTVTSAQKNPTAFYLCASSLAFALGTGDYGYTFGSGTRLTVV.

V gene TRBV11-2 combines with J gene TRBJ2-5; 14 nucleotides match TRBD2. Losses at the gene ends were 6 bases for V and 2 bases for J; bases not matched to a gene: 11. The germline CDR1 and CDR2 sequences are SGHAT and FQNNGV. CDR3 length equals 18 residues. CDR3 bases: TGTGCCAGCAGGGGACTAGCGGGGGAGACCCCTTTTCAAGAGACCCAGTACTTC. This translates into CASRGLAGETPFQETQYF.

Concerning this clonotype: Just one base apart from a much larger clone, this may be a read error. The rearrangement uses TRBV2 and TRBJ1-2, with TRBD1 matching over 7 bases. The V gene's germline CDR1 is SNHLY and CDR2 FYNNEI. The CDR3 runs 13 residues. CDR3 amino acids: CAGSNRGPYGYTF. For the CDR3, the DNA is TGTGCCGGCAGTAACAGGGGACCCTATGGCTACACCTTC.

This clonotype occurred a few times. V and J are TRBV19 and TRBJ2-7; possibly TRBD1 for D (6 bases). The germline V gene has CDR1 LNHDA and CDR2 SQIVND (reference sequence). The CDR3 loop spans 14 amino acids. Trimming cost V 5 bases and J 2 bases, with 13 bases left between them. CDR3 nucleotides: TGTGCCAGTAGTCTGGGACACCCAACCTACGAGCAGTACTTC. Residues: CASSLGHPTYEQYF.

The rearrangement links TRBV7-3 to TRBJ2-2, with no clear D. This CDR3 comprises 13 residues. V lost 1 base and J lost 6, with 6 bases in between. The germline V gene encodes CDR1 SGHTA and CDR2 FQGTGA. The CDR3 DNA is TGTGCCAGCAGCTTAAAGGGTCCCGGGGAGCTGTTTTTT. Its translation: CASSLKGPGELFF.

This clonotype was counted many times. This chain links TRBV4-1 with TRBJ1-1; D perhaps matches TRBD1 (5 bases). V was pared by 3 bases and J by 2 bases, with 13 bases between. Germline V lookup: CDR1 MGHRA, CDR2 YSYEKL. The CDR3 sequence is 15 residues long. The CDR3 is CASSHGQGVNTEAFF. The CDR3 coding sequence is TGCGCCAGCAGCCACGGCCAGGGAGTTAACACTGAAGCTTTCTTT.

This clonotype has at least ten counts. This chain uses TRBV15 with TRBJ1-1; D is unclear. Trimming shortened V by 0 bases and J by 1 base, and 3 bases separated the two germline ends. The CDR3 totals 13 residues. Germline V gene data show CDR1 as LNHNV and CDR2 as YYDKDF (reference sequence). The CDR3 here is CATSRETNTEAFF. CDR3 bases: TGTGCCACCAGCAGAGAGACGAACACTGAAGCTTTCTTT.

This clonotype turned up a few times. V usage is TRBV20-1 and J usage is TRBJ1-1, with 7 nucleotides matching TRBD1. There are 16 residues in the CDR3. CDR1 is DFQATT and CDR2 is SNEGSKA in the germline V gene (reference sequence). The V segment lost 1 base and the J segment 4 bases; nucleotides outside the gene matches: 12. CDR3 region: CSARVRTGGLGTEAFF. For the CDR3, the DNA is TGCAGTGCTAGAGTGAGGACAGGTGGGCTGGGCACTGAAGCTTTCTTT.